The entry below describes one T cell receptor (beta chain). V trimming: 6 bases; J trimming: 3 bases; junction bases outside the gene matches: 10. Germline V lookup: CDR1 LNHNV, CDR2 YYDKDF (reference sequence). The CDR3 has 15 amino acids. This sample is drawn from a study of T cells in Graves' hyperthyroidism and ophthalmopathy. Amplified regions were TCR beta CDR3 sequences from RNA transcripts. TCR CDR3 underwent first-round RT-PCR with the HTBI primer set. A single record per CDR3 protein comes from TCRdb applying MiXCR to the multiplex PCR reads. This sample has about 760,000 distinct CDR3 sequences, with around 40% found just once.

The V call is TRBV15, the J call TRBJ2-7; TRBD1 aligns across 8 bases. This clonotype originated in a woman aged 40 to 49 with Graves' hyperthyroidism. The sample consisted of blood. CDR3 DNA: TGTGCCACCAGAACAGGGGGAACTTATGGCTACGAGCAGTACTTC. Translated, it gives CATRTGGTYGYEQYF.